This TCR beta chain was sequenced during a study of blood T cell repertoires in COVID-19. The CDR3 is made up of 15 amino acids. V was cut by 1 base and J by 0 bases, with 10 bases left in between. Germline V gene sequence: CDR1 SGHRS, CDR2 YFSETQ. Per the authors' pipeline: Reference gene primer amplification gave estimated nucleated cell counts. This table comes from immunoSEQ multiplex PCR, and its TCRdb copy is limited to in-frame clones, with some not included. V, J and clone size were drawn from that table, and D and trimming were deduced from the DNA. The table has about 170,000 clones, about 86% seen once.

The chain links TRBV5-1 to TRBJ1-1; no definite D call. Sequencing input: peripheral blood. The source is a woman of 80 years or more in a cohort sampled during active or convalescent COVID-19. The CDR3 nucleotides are TGCGCCAGCAGCTTGAACAGTTTCATGAACACTGAAGCTTTCTTT. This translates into CASSLNSFMNTEAFF.